This is a list of T cell receptor beta chains from one sample in a study of T cells after yellow fever vaccination. TCRdb processed the 5' RACE reads anew with MiXCR; each CDR3 protein has one entry. The sample has some 500,000 distinct CDR3 sequences; roughly 14% are singletons. The sample was PBMCs, taken on the day of the yellow fever booster vaccination. The receptors shown here come from a man younger than 45 who received the YFV17D yellow fever vaccine. CDR3s leave out the opening cysteine and the closing phenylalanine or tryptophan. Fields, in order: J gene, V gene, CDR3 protein.

j_gene: TRBJ2-5; v_gene: TRBV20-1; CDR3aa: SAPGVDETQY
j_gene: TRBJ2-3; v_gene: TRBV2; CDR3aa: ASSAIDTQY
j_gene: TRBJ2-7; v_gene: TRBV12-3/TRBV12-4; CDR3aa: ASSTTGGASYEQY
j_gene: TRBJ1-5; v_gene: TRBV3-1; CDR3aa: ASSQMSSNQPQH
j_gene: TRBJ2-2; v_gene: TRBV29-1; CDR3aa: SVRTPGADTGELF
j_gene: TRBJ2-4; v_gene: TRBV3-1; CDR3aa: ASSQTAAGGAKNIQY
j_gene: TRBJ1-1; v_gene: TRBV29-1; CDR3aa: IATVMNTEAF
j_gene: TRBJ1-1; v_gene: TRBV20-1; CDR3aa: SARKVVSSPNTEAF
j_gene: TRBJ2-3; v_gene: TRBV29-1; CDR3aa: SGDRVTDTQY
j_gene: TRBJ2-7; v_gene: TRBV6-1; CDR3aa: ASSLLAGDDEQY
j_gene: TRBJ2-3; v_gene: TRBV20-1; CDR3aa: SATSWTSGRPDTQY
j_gene: TRBJ1-3; v_gene: TRBV6-5; CDR3aa: ASSRTGAGNTIY
j_gene: TRBJ2-7; v_gene: TRBV14; CDR3aa: ASSQGLAGRAYEQY
j_gene: TRBJ1-2; v_gene: TRBV5-5; CDR3aa: ASSLTLTHSYGYT
j_gene: TRBJ1-2; v_gene: TRBV13; CDR3aa: ASSLGLGQAANYGYT
j_gene: TRBJ2-3; v_gene: TRBV2; CDR3aa: ASKADRNRDTQY
j_gene: TRBJ1-3; v_gene: TRBV10-2; CDR3aa: ASSLHRGAKSSGNTIY
j_gene: TRBJ1-1; v_gene: TRBV6-2/TRBV6-3; CDR3aa: ASSDRGFTEAF
j_gene: TRBJ1-4; v_gene: TRBV5-1; CDR3aa: ASSRQVNEKLF
j_gene: TRBJ2-7; v_gene: TRBV20-1; CDR3aa: SARRMPGASSYEQY
j_gene: TRBJ1-1; v_gene: TRBV6-2/TRBV6-3; CDR3aa: ASSYLQVSVNTEAF
j_gene: TRBJ1-1; v_gene: TRBV12-3/TRBV12-4; CDR3aa: ASNLRADTEAF
j_gene: TRBJ1-2; v_gene: TRBV6-5; CDR3aa: ASSLTATGTYGYT
j_gene: TRBJ2-1; v_gene: TRBV5-1; CDR3aa: ASSPDYANNEQF
j_gene: TRBJ2-2; v_gene: TRBV7-9; CDR3aa: ASATGELF
j_gene: TRBJ2-3; v_gene: TRBV28; CDR3aa: ASSPSGAGVGTDTQY
j_gene: TRBJ1-6; v_gene: TRBV20-1; CDR3aa: SASQGLGSPLH
j_gene: TRBJ2-1; v_gene: TRBV20-1; CDR3aa: SARRTGPLGNEQF
j_gene: TRBJ2-2; v_gene: TRBV5-1; CDR3aa: ASSPEGRGSTGELF
j_gene: TRBJ2-5; v_gene: TRBV20-1; CDR3aa: SAVQQGVETQY
j_gene: TRBJ2-7; v_gene: TRBV7-6; CDR3aa: ASSLGEGLAGPEQY
j_gene: TRBJ2-3; v_gene: TRBV3-1; CDR3aa: ASSRGSASGSTDTQY
j_gene: TRBJ2-3; v_gene: TRBV28; CDR3aa: ASTHVLAGGGSTDTQY
j_gene: TRBJ2-7; v_gene: TRBV7-2; CDR3aa: ASSNYRTKSYEQY
j_gene: TRBJ1-5; v_gene: TRBV3-1; CDR3aa: ASSQARGGPQPQH
j_gene: TRBJ2-7; v_gene: TRBV10-3; CDR3aa: AIKESPSSYEQY
j_gene: TRBJ1-3; v_gene: TRBV12-3/TRBV12-4; CDR3aa: ASSPLISSGNTIY
j_gene: TRBJ2-3; v_gene: TRBV5-4; CDR3aa: ASSLVATSGASATDTQY
j_gene: TRBJ2-3; v_gene: TRBV15; CDR3aa: ATRASPSVDTQY
j_gene: TRBJ2-7; v_gene: TRBV20-1; CDR3aa: SAETPGHQYEQY
j_gene: TRBJ2-7; v_gene: TRBV28; CDR3aa: ASSTSQDLQY
j_gene: TRBJ2-7; v_gene: TRBV7-2; CDR3aa: ASSLYRGLTYEQY
j_gene: TRBJ2-7; v_gene: TRBV27; CDR3aa: ASSLSLPGLAAGEQY
j_gene: TRBJ1-1; v_gene: TRBV20-1; CDR3aa: SAVGALGAF
j_gene: TRBJ2-5; v_gene: TRBV20-1; CDR3aa: SASRGNPRETQY
j_gene: TRBJ2-2; v_gene: TRBV4-3; CDR3aa: ASSRTSGRDGELF
j_gene: TRBJ2-1; v_gene: TRBV28; CDR3aa: ASSLYRAGEDEQF
j_gene: TRBJ1-2; v_gene: TRBV10-3; CDR3aa: ATRGTGGGYT
j_gene: TRBJ1-2; v_gene: TRBV7-2; CDR3aa: ASSFMANGYT
j_gene: TRBJ2-1; v_gene: TRBV20-1; CDR3aa: SARVGFGFNEQF
j_gene: TRBJ2-7; v_gene: TRBV10-3; CDR3aa: AISLTSGASYEQY
j_gene: TRBJ2-7; v_gene: TRBV7-2; CDR3aa: ASSRTSAYYSYEQY
j_gene: TRBJ2-1; v_gene: TRBV20-1; CDR3aa: SAPSRDRAYNEQF
j_gene: TRBJ1-1; v_gene: TRBV10-3; CDR3aa: ATGGQNTEAF